Detailed here is one TCR beta chain. No antigen is known for it. The junction does not match germline at one end; this may be a read error. The library was built by means of PCR. The instrument given in TCRdb is Illumina HiSeq 4000. High-throughput sequencing was used to profile the TCR beta-chain CDR3 region of every patient. Under the source paper's analysis protocol: Drawing on CDR3 differences between clinicopathological groups, the researchers built a classifier meant to tell apart patients with distant-metastatic papillary thyroid cancer. To measure repertoire diversity the researchers used the Shannon index, while the Morisita-Horn index served to gauge how similar the tumor and blood repertoires were. TCRdb reprocessing: public reads trimmed at Q25 with fastp, clones called with MiXCR, in-frame beta chains kept. These V and J calls are TCRdb output, not the study's own analysis. The sample table contains tens of thousands of clones; only one count was recorded for roughly 27% of them. The top ten constitute around 14% of the sample.

The data derive from a study of metastatic and nonmetastatic thyroid tumors (dated by TCRdb to about 2020). For context, the study as a whole: Repertoires from peripheral blood and from tumor or nodule tissue samples of malignant and benign thyroid patients were compared.

No patient had received any treatment before thyroid surgery. Using T-cell receptor beta sequencing, the researchers looked back retrospectively at clinical samples from patients, gathered between about 2012 and 2019. Overall study outcomes, separate from this receptor: TCR beta diversity was reported as significantly higher in malignant tumors than in benign nodules, in both blood and tumor samples.

Specimen: tumor tissue. The receptor was derived from a male donor with papillary thyroid cancer or a benign thyroid nodule (not recorded which). Some clones in this sample may be carry-over from other donors' samples.

The DNA sequence is given as TGCAGTGCTAGAGATATCGGAGAGAGCGTAGATTCACCCCTGCACTTT. This encodes CSARDIGESVDSPLHF. The rearrangement joined TRBV20-1 to TRBJ1-6; no confident D gene assignment can be made. CDR1 and CDR2 are drawn from the germline V gene (reference sequence): DFQATT, SNEGSKA. The CDR3 holds 16 amino acids from the cysteine to the phenylalanine. Only the CDR3 portion is preserved as DNA: 48 bases, with reading frame beginning at the first base.